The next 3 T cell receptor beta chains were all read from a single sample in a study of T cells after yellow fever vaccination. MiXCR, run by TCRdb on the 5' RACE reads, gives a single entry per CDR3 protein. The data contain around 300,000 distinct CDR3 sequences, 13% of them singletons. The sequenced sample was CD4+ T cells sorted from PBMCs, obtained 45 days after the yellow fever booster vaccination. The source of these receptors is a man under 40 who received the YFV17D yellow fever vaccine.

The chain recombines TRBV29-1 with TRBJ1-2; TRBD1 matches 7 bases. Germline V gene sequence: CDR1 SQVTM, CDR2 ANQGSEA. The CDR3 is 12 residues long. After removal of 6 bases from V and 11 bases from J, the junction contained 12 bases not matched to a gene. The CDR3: CSVNDRVEVYTF. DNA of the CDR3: TGCAGCGTGAACGACAGGGTTGAAGTTTACACCTTC.

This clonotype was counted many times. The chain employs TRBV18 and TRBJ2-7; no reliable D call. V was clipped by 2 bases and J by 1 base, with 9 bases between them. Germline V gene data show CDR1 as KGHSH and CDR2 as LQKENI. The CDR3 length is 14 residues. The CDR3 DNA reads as TGTGCCAGCTCACCAGGGGTCCAATCCTACGAGCAGTACTTC. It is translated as CASSPGVQSYEQYF.

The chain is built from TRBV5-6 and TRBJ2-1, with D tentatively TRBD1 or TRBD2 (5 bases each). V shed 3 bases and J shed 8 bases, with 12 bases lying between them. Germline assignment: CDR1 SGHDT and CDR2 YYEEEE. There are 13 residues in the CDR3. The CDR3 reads CASSSGLLYEQFF. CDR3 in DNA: TGTGCCAGCAGCTCGGGGCTCCTCTATGAGCAGTTCTTC.